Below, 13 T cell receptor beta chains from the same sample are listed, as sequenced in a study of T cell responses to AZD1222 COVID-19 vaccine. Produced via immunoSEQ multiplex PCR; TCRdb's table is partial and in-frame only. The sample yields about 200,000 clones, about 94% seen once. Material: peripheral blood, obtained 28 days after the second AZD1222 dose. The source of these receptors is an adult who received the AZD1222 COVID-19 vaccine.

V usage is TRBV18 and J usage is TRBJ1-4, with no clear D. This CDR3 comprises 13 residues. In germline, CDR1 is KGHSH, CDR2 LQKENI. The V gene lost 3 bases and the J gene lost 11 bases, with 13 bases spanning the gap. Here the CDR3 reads CASSPFSEKKLFF. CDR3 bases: TGTGCCAGCTCACCGTTCTCAGAGAAGAAACTGTTTTTT.

The CDR3 sequence: CASRYSNQPQHF. CDR3 coding DNA: TGTGCCAGCAGGTATAGCAATCAGCCCCAGCATTTT. The chain combines TRBV6-5 with TRBJ1-5; D gene uncertain. The CDR3 spans 12 residues. The germline V and J ends were trimmed by 6 bases and 0 bases, with 3 bases remaining between them. The germline gives CDR1 MNHEY, CDR2 SVGAGI.

Here the CDR3 DNA reads TGTGCCAGCAGCTTATTGACAGGCCTTAGCCTTAATTCACCCCTCCACTTT. Translating gives CASSLLTGLSLNSPLHF. V and J are TRBV7-8 and TRBJ1-6; weak D call: TRBD1 (6 bases). V dropped 2 bases and J dropped 6 bases, with 17 bases sitting between them. This CDR3 has 17 residues. Germline V gene data show CDR1 as SGHVS and CDR2 as FQNEAQ. Complete variable domain (other parts from reference TRBV7-8 and TRBJ1-6): GAGVSQSPRYKVAKRGQDVALRCDPISGHVSLFWYQQALGQGPEFLTYFQNEAQLDKSGLPSDRFFAERPEGSVSTLKIQRTQQEDSAVYLCASSLLTGLSLNSPLHFGNGTRLTVT.

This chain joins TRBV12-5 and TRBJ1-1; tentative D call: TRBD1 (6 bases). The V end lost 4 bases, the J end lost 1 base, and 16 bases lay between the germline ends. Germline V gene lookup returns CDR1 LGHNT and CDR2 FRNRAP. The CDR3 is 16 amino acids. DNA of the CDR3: TGTGCTAGTGGTTCCCTAGGTGGCAGGGGGAACACTGAAGCTTTCTTT. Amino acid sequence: CASGSLGGRGNTEAFF.

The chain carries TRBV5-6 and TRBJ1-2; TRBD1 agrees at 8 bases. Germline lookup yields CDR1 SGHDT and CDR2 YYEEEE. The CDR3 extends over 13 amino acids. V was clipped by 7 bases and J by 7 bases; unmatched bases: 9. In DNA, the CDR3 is TGTGCCAGCCTTACGGACAGGGCGGGTGGCTACACCTTC. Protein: CASLTDRAGGYTF.

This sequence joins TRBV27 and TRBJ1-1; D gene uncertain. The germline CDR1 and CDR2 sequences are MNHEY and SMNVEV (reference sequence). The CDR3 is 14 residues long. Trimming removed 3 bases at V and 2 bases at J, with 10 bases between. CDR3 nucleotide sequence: TGTGCCAGCAGTTTTTACCCTGGCAACACTGAAGCTTTCTTT. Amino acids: CASSFYPGNTEAFF.

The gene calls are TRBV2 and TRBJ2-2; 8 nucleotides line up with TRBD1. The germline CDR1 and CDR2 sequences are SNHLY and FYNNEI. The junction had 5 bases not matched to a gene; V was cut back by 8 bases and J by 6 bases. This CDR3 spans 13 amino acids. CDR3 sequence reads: CASWTGKAGELFF. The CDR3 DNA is TGTGCCAGCTGGACAGGGAAGGCCGGGGAGCTGTTTTTT.

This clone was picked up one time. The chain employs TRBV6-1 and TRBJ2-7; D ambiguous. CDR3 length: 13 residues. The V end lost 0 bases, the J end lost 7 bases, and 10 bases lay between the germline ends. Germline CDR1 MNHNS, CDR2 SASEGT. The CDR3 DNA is TGTGCCAGCAGTGAAGCGACTTTTTTGGAGCAGTACTTC. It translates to CASSEATFLEQYF.

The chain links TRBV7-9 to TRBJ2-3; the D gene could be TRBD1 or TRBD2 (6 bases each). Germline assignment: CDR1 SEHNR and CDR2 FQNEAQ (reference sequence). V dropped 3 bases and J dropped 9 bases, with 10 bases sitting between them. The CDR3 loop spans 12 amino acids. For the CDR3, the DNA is TGTGCCAGCAGCTTCCCGGGGGCAACGCAGTATTTT. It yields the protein CASSFPGATQYF.

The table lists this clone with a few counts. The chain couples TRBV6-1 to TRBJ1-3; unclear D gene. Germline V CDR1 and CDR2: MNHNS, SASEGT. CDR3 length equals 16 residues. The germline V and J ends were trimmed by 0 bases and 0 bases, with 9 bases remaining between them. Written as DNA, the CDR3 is TGTGCCAGCAGTGAAGCGCCTGGGGACTCTGGAAACACCATATATTTT. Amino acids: CASSEAPGDSGNTIYF.

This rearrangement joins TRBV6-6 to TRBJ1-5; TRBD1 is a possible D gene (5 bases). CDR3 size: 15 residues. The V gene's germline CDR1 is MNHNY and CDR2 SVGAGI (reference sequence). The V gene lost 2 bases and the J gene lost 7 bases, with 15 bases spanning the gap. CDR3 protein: CASSYRQGWGQPQHF. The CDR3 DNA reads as TGTGCCAGCAGTTACCGGCAGGGATGGGGCCAGCCCCAGCATTTT.

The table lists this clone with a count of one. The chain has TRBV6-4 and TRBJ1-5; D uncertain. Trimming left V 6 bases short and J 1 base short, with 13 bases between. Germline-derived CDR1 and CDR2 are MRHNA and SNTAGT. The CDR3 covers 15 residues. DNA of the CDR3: TGTGCCAGCAGCCCAAGGGCCTTCAGCAATCAGCCCCAGCATTTT. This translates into CASSPRAFSNQPQHF.

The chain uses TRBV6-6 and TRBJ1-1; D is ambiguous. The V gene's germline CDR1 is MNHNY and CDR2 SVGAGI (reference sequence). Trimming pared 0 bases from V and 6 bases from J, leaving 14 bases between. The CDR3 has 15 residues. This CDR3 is CASSYSTPQPPEAFF. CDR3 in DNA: TGTGCCAGCAGTTACTCGACCCCTCAACCGCCTGAAGCTTTCTTT.